This T cell receptor (beta chain) derives from a study of cytomegalovirus exposure and HLA in healthy donors. Germline lookup yields CDR1 LNHNV and CDR2 YYDKDF (reference sequence). This CDR3 spans 15 amino acids. V was pared by 4 bases and J by 3 bases, with 16 bases between. As to this clone: Its target is not known.

Study-level findings and limits: A highly shared variant cluster was judged a likely technical artifact.

Vbeta (60) and Jbeta (13) primers were used in the PCR. Assay: immunoSEQ multiplex PCR; the TCRdb copy retains only in-frame clones and omits some. The sample lists more than 200,000 clones; 85% were seen once. The clonotype originates from a human donor in good health. Sequencing was performed on PBMCs. The chain combines TRBV15 with TRBJ2-7; no clear D. The CDR3 spells CATSMDGASIYEQYF. The CDR3 DNA follows: TGTGCCACCAGCATGGATGGAGCCAGCATCTACGAGCAGTACTTC.